A selection of T cell receptor beta chains follows, all from one sample in a study of blood T cell repertoires in COVID-19. Produced via immunoSEQ multiplex PCR; TCRdb's table is partial and in-frame only. This table has about 380,000 clones, approximately 77% appearing once. Sequencing was performed on peripheral blood. These receptors were collected from a human donor with acute or convalescent COVID-19. The donor label of this sample is uncertain. Both conserved end residues are part of each CDR3. A D gene is named only where the DNA matches it firmly. The listing skips clone size in some rows; elsewhere it reads once, few, many or a size class.

D gene: NA; J gene: TRBJ1-1; V gene: TRBV5-4; clone size: NA; CDR3 protein: CASKNELGQNTEAFF; CDR3 DNA: TGTGCCAGCAAAAACGAATTAGGACAGAACACTGAAGCTTTCTTT
D gene: NA; J gene: TRBJ1-1; V gene: TRBV30; clone size: NA; CDR3 protein: CAYGRGGKAFF; CDR3 DNA: TGTGCCTACGGCCGCGGGGGGAAAGCTTTCTTT
D gene: TRBD2; J gene: TRBJ2-5; V gene: TRBV30; clone size: NA; CDR3 protein: CAWRAGTSGGAETQYF; CDR3 DNA: TGTGCCTGGAGAGCCGGGACTAGCGGGGGGGCTGAGACCCAGTACTTC
D gene: NA; J gene: TRBJ1-5; V gene: TRBV24-1; clone size: NA; CDR3 protein: CATLQRGEYSNQPQHF; CDR3 DNA: TGTGCCACTCTTCAACGGGGGGAGTATAGCAATCAGCCCCAGCATTTT
D gene: TRBD2; J gene: TRBJ2-1; V gene: TRBV7-9; clone size: NA; CDR3 protein: CALGAGGYNEQFF; CDR3 DNA: TGTGCGTTGGGGGCGGGAGGGTACAATGAGCAGTTCTTC
D gene: TRBD1; J gene: TRBJ1-5; V gene: TRBV30; clone size: NA; CDR3 protein: CAWSVGPGGYQPQHF; CDR3 DNA: TGTGCCTGGAGTGTAGGCCCAGGGGGGTATCAGCCCCAGCATTTT
D gene: NA; J gene: TRBJ1-1; V gene: TRBV5-1; clone size: NA; CDR3 protein: CASSWSLHGADTEAFF; CDR3 DNA: TGCGCCAGCAGCTGGTCCCTACACGGCGCGGACACTGAAGCTTTCTTT
D gene: TRBD2; J gene: TRBJ2-3; V gene: TRBV7-9; clone size: NA; CDR3 protein: CASSFPTGGMTDTQYF; CDR3 DNA: TGTGCCAGCAGCTTCCCTACGGGGGGGATGACAGATACGCAGTATTTT
D gene: TRBD2; J gene: TRBJ2-3; V gene: TRBV7-6; clone size: few; CDR3 protein: CASSLQREGLGDTQYF; CDR3 DNA: TGTGCCAGCAGCTTACAGCGGGAGGGCCTTGGAGATACGCAGTATTTT
D gene: NA; J gene: TRBJ2-7; V gene: TRBV7-9; clone size: once; CDR3 protein: CASSRESSYEQYF; CDR3 DNA: TGTGCCAGCAGCAGGGAATCGTCCTACGAGCAGTACTTC
D gene: NA; J gene: TRBJ2-1; V gene: TRBV2; clone size: NA; CDR3 protein: CASSVRTTNNWDNEQFF; CDR3 DNA: TGTGCCAGCAGTGTTCGGACTACCAATAATTGGGACAATGAGCAGTTCTTC
D gene: TRBD1; J gene: TRBJ1-3; V gene: TRBV30; clone size: once; CDR3 protein: CAWSTLTGASGNTIYF; CDR3 DNA: TGTGCCTGGAGTACACTTACAGGGGCCTCTGGAAACACCATATATTTT
D gene: NA; J gene: TRBJ1-2; V gene: TRBV19; clone size: NA; CDR3 protein: CASSYSGVGPGYTF; CDR3 DNA: TGTGCCAGTAGTTATTCCGGGGTAGGCCCGGGCTACACCTTC
D gene: NA; J gene: TRBJ2-6; V gene: TRBV14; clone size: NA; CDR3 protein: CASSIIGAGANVLTF; CDR3 DNA: TGTGCCAGCAGCATTATAGGGGCTGGGGCCAACGTCCTGACTTTC
D gene: TRBD1; J gene: TRBJ1-4; V gene: TRBV3-1/TRBV3-2; clone size: NA; CDR3 protein: CASSPRSRGRGNEKLFF; CDR3 DNA: TGTGCCAGCAGCCCACGGTCCAGGGGGCGCGGTAATGAAAAACTGTTTTTT
D gene: NA; J gene: TRBJ1-6; V gene: TRBV7-2; clone size: NA; CDR3 protein: CASSYPWGGWESPLHF; CDR3 DNA: TGTGCCAGCAGCTACCCCTGGGGGGGGTGGGAATCACCCCTCCACTTT
D gene: TRBD1; J gene: TRBJ1-6; V gene: TRBV3-1/TRBV3-2; clone size: many; CDR3 protein: CASRRTGGLNSPLHF; CDR3 DNA: TGTGCCAGCAGGCGGACAGGGGGCCTTAATTCACCCCTCCACTTT